This entry lists 23 T cell receptor beta chains sequenced from one sample in a study of Ad26.COV2.S vaccination and SARS-CoV-2 variants. Treatment defined: 15 to 20 received Ad26.COV2.S at low or high dose, single or two shots; five or six received placebo; per-sample allocation not given. Day 63 after the first injection of vaccine or placebo was the sampling time. The data were produced by immunoSEQ multiplex PCR, yet TCRdb's version contains in-frame clones alone and is incomplete. The sample lists around 450,000 clones, nearly 90% occurring once. The sequences come from peripheral blood, collected in a trial of Ad26.COV2.S vaccine versus placebo. The receptor source for this set is a person between 18 and 65 years old who received the Ad26.COV2.S COVID-19 vaccine or a placebo.

The V and J genes are TRBV4-2 and TRBJ1-1; TRBD1 might be the D (5 bases). Trimming removed 3 bases at V and 2 bases at J, with 10 bases between. Germline CDR1 and CDR2: LGHNA and YNFKEQ. CDR3 size: 14 residues. CDR3 sequence: CASSQQGLNTEAFF. CDR3 DNA sequence: TGTGCCAGCAGCCAGCAGGGATTAAACACTGAAGCTTTCTTT.

CDR3 in DNA: TGTGCCAGCAGTCCCCGGACAGGCCTGAGCGGCTACACCTTC. It codes for CASSPRTGLSGYTF. The chain employs TRBV27 and TRBJ1-2; 7 positions match TRBD1. V was pared by 5 bases and J by 8 bases, with 11 bases of the junction left unmatched. CDR3 length: 14 amino acids. The V gene's germline CDR1 is MNHEY and CDR2 SMNVEV (reference sequence).

Remarks on this clone: Distinct nucleotide sequences in the sample also encode this CDR3. CDR3 nucleotide sequence: TGTGCCAGCTCACCGGGGACCGATCAGCCCCAGCATTTT. Encoded protein: CASSPGTDQPQHF. The chain links TRBV18 to TRBJ1-5, with a weak D call TRBD1 (5 bases). CDR1 and CDR2 from the germline V gene are KGHSH and LQKENI. V was pared by 3 bases and J by 5 bases, with 8 bases between. This CDR3 region has 13 residues.

J is TRBJ1-1 and V is TRBV12-3 or TRBV12-4, with unresolved D. This CDR3 is built from 12 residues. V was pared by 6 bases and J by 5 bases, with 10 bases between. The CDR3 region has the DNA TGTGCCAGCAGCCTCGACGGAACTGAAGCTTTCTTT. This gives the protein CASSLDGTEAFF.

The chain is built from TRBV19 and TRBJ2-5, with 12 bases lining up with TRBD2. The CDR3 has 15 amino acids. With 5 bases clipped from V and 5 bases from J, the junction kept 6 bases outside the gene matches. CDR1 and CDR2 (germline): LNHDA, SQIVND (reference sequence). The CDR3 DNA reads as TGTGCCAGTAGTTCGACTAGCGGGAGAATGGAGACCCAGTACTTC. Residues: CASSSTSGRMETQYF.

This clone appeared a few times. V gene TRBV5-5 combines with J gene TRBJ1-6; D is ambiguous. The V gene's germline CDR1 is SGHKS and CDR2 YYEKEE (reference sequence). This CDR3 is built from 17 residues. V was pared by 6 bases and J by 3 bases, with 19 bases between. The CDR3 DNA reads as TGTGCCAGCAATTTTTGGGAAGGAGACATCTATAATTCACCCCTCCACTTT. As protein: CASNFWEGDIYNSPLHF.

The chain links TRBV11-3 to TRBJ1-3; D uncertain. Germline lookup yields CDR1 SGHNT and CDR2 YENEEA. This CDR3 has 15 residues. V was pared by 5 bases and J by 1 base, with 12 bases between. The CDR3 nucleotides read TGTGCCAGCAGCCCTACTTGGGGTTCTGGAAACACCATATATTTT. Its translation: CASSPTWGSGNTIYF.

The CDR3 loop reads CASSRTGGIVGYTF. CDR3 sequence (DNA): TGTGCCAGCAGCCGCACAGGGGGCATCGTTGGCTACACCTTC. The rearrangement uses TRBV4-2 and TRBJ1-2, with 9 bases identical to TRBD1. Germline values: CDR1 LGHNA, CDR2 YNFKEQ. V was pared by 4 bases and J by 7 bases, with 7 bases of the junction left unmatched. The CDR3 extends over 14 amino acids.

The rearrangement uses TRBV7-9 and TRBJ2-1; D is possibly TRBD2 (5 bases). The V end was cut by 5 bases, the J end by 4 bases, with 12 bases between. The CDR3 sequence is 14 residues long. CDR1 is SEHNR, CDR2 FQNEAQ, per germline (reference sequence). Here the CDR3 reads CASSPAGPYNEQFF. CDR3 in DNA: TGTGCCAGCAGCCCGGCGGGCCCATACAATGAGCAGTTCTTC.

This chain uses TRBV3-1 (or the pseudogene TRBV3-2) with TRBJ2-7, with 7 bases aligning to TRBD1. This CDR3 contains 11 residues. Germline assignment: CDR1 LGHDT and CDR2 YNNKEL (reference sequence). Losses at the gene ends were 3 bases for V and 10 bases for J; bases not matched to a gene: 3. In DNA, the CDR3 is TGTGCCAGCAGCCAGAGGGACAGACAGTACTTC. As protein: CASSQRDRQYF.

CDR3 residues: CASSPGQTPGYTF. CDR3 bases: TGTGCCAGCTCACCAGGCCAGACCCCTGGCTACACCTTC. The V gene is TRBV18, the J gene TRBJ1-2; D unresolved. Germline loops: CDR1 KGHSH, CDR2 LQKENI. The CDR3 loop spans 13 amino acids. Trimming removed 2 bases from V and 7 bases from J, with 11 bases in between.

This chain links TRBV2 with TRBJ1-1, with 8 bases fitting TRBD1. The V and J ends lost 6 bases and 7 bases, in that order; junction bases with no gene match: 4. The germline gives CDR1 SNHLY, CDR2 FYNNEI. This CDR3 has 12 amino acids. The CDR3 reads CASRDTGGEAFF. CDR3 DNA sequence: TGTGCCAGCAGAGACACAGGGGGTGAAGCTTTCTTT.

This rearrangement joins TRBV14 to TRBJ2-5; unclear D gene. This CDR3 has 14 residues. Germline assignment: CDR1 SGHDN and CDR2 FVKESK. The germline V and J ends were trimmed by 1 base and 7 bases, with 13 bases remaining between them. CDR3 residues: CASSQGARGATQYF. The CDR3 DNA follows: TGTGCCAGCAGCCAAGGGGCCAGAGGAGCGACCCAGTACTTC.

In regard to this clone: The same CDR3 can be traced to other DNA sequences in this sample. The chain uses TRBV7-2 and TRBJ2-2; D is possibly TRBD1 (6 bases). V lost 4 bases, J lost 5 bases, and 8 bases lay in between. CDR3 length equals 13 residues. CDR1 is SGHTA and CDR2 is FQGNSA in the germline V gene. The CDR3 here is CASSSRGTGELFF. Written as DNA, the CDR3 is TGTGCCAGCAGCTCAAGGGGGACCGGGGAGCTGTTTTTT.

The chain carries TRBV19 and TRBJ2-1; TRBD2 aligns across 7 bases. CDR1 and CDR2 from the germline V gene are LNHDA and SQIVND (reference sequence). The J segment lost 4 bases and the V segment lost 5 bases, leaving 11 bases of the junction unmatched. The CDR3 length is 16 residues. The CDR3 sequence: CASSQSPSGEYNEQFF. CDR3 sequence (DNA): TGTGCCAGTAGTCAGAGCCCCAGCGGGGAGTACAATGAGCAGTTCTTC.

V is TRBV24-1 and J is TRBJ1-5; tentatively, D is TRBD1 (5 bases). The CDR3 totals 17 residues. From germline, CDR1 is KGHDR and CDR2 SFDVKD. With 2 bases removed from V and 5 bases from J, the gap between germline ends came to 18 bases. CDR3 nucleotide sequence: TGTGCCACCAGTGATTCGGTTGGGGGAGGGCCTCATCAGCCCCAGCATTTT. Translation gives CATSDSVGGGPHQPQHF.

V is TRBV25-1 and J is TRBJ2-3; TRBD2 agrees at 12 bases. The V segment lost 6 bases and the J segment 7 bases; nucleotides outside the gene matches: 11. Germline V gene sequence: CDR1 MGHDK, CDR2 SYGVNS. The CDR3 length is 16 residues. In DNA, the CDR3 is TGTGCCAGCAGCGCCTGGCTAGCGGGGGGGCGATATACGCAGTATTTT. This codes for CASSAWLAGGRYTQYF. The full variable domain, in which reference TRBV25-1 and TRBJ2-3 provide the parts outside the CDR3, is EADIYQTPRYLVIGTGKKITLECSQTMGHDKMYWYQQDPGMELHLIHYSYGVNSTEKGDLSSESTVSRIRTEHFPLTLESARPSHTSQYLCASSAWLAGGRYTQYFGPGTRLTVL.

CDR3 protein: CASSLSARTGTSTDTQYF. CDR3 nucleotides: TGCGCCAGCAGCCTCAGTGCACGGACAGGAACTAGCACAGATACGCAGTATTTT. The chain joins TRBV5-1 to TRBJ2-3; 7 nucleotides line up with TRBD1. The V gene's germline CDR1 is SGHRS and CDR2 YFSETQ. CDR3 length: 18 amino acids. With 4 bases clipped from V and 0 bases from J, the junction kept 14 bases outside the gene matches.

The J gene is TRBJ2-1, the V gene TRBV7-2; no firm D call. With 5 bases removed from V and 9 bases from J, the gap between germline ends came to 8 bases. This CDR3 has 11 amino acids. Germline assignment: CDR1 SGHTA and CDR2 FQGNSA. The CDR3 bases are TGTGCCAGCAGCCCCTCCATTGAGCAGTTCTTC. This translates into CASSPSIEQFF. The whole variable domain, filled in from reference TRBV7-2 and TRBJ2-1, reads GAGVSQSPSNKVTEKGKDVELRCDPISGHTALYWYRQSLGQGLEFLIYFQGNSAPDKSGLPSDRFSAERTGGSVSTLTIQRTQQEDSAVYLCASSPSIEQFFGPGTRLTVL.

V is TRBV11-2 and J is TRBJ1-2; D gene ambiguous. CDR3 length: 15 amino acids. Germline assignment: CDR1 SGHAT and CDR2 FQNNGV. Trimming removed 4 bases from V and 4 bases from J, with 16 bases in between. CDR3 coding DNA: TGTGCCAGCAGCTCCCGGGCCATGCATGCCTATGGCTACACCTTC. As protein: CASSSRAMHAYGYTF.

V is TRBV2 and J is TRBJ2-3, with 16 positions matching TRBD2. Germline CDR1 is SNHLY and CDR2 is FYNNEI. V lost 8 bases to trimming and J lost 6 bases; unmatched junction nucleotides: 23. The CDR3 totals 21 residues. In DNA form, the CDR3 reads TGTGCCAGCTCAACACCAACGGGACTAGCGGGGGGGCCGAATACCAGGGATACGCAGTATTTT. Amino acids: CASSTPTGLAGGPNTRDTQYF.

The rearrangement links TRBV7-3 to TRBJ2-1, with 11 nucleotides matching TRBD2. The junction had 9 bases not matched to a gene; V was cut back by 5 bases and J by 9 bases. This CDR3 contains 15 residues. CDR1 and CDR2 from the germline V gene are SGHTA and FQGTGA. The CDR3 spells CASSQLAGDLSEQFF. For the CDR3, the DNA is TGTGCCAGCAGCCAACTAGCGGGGGATCTTAGTGAGCAGTTCTTC.

The rearrangement uses TRBV7-3 and TRBJ2-5; 11 nucleotides agree with TRBD2. V lost 3 bases, J lost 0 bases, and 0 bases stayed unmatched. Germline V CDR1 and CDR2: SGHTA, FQGTGA. The CDR3 spans 15 residues. CDR3 amino acids: CASSLGLADQETQYF. Here the CDR3 DNA reads TGTGCCAGCAGCTTGGGACTAGCGGACCAAGAGACCCAGTACTTC. The variable domain in full, completed from reference TRBV7-3 and TRBJ2-5, reads GAGVSQTPSNKVTEKGKYVELRCDPISGHTALYWYRQSLGQGPEFLIYFQGTGAADDSGLPNDRFFAVRPEGSVSTLKIQRTERGDSAVYLCASSLGLADQETQYFGPGTRLLVL.